One T cell receptor (beta chain) is described in this entry. Its antigen is not identified. This entry belongs to a study of beta chain features in type 1 diabetes. Broader study findings: TCRB CDR3 length was moderately but significantly reduced in all four CD4+ subsets of Type 1 diabetes patients. There were fewer insertions and more deletions at the VDJ junctions of type 1 diabetes patients.

The authors reverse transcribed all of the isolated RNA, so sequencing captured expressed TCRB transcripts. The average read count of naive, central memory and regulatory T cell samples was about 3.57 million. TCRdb's table, derived via immunoSEQ multiplex PCR, lists solely in-frame clones and lacks some. Seen here are some 660,000 clones, about 14% observed once, and the top ten hold just under 0.04%. The length of the CDR3 is 14 residues. V shed 2 bases and J shed 3 bases, with 12 bases lying between them. Germline CDR1 and CDR2: SGHRS and YFSETQ. The source of this sequence is a man younger than 35 with type 1 diabetes. Sequenced input: naive CD4+ T cells from blood. The V and J genes are TRBV5-1 and TRBJ2-7; tentative D call: TRBD2 (6 bases). The CDR3 sequence: CASSLGTQGYEQYF. The CDR3 DNA reads TGCGCCAGCAGCTTAGGGACTCAGGGCTACGAGCAGTACTTC.